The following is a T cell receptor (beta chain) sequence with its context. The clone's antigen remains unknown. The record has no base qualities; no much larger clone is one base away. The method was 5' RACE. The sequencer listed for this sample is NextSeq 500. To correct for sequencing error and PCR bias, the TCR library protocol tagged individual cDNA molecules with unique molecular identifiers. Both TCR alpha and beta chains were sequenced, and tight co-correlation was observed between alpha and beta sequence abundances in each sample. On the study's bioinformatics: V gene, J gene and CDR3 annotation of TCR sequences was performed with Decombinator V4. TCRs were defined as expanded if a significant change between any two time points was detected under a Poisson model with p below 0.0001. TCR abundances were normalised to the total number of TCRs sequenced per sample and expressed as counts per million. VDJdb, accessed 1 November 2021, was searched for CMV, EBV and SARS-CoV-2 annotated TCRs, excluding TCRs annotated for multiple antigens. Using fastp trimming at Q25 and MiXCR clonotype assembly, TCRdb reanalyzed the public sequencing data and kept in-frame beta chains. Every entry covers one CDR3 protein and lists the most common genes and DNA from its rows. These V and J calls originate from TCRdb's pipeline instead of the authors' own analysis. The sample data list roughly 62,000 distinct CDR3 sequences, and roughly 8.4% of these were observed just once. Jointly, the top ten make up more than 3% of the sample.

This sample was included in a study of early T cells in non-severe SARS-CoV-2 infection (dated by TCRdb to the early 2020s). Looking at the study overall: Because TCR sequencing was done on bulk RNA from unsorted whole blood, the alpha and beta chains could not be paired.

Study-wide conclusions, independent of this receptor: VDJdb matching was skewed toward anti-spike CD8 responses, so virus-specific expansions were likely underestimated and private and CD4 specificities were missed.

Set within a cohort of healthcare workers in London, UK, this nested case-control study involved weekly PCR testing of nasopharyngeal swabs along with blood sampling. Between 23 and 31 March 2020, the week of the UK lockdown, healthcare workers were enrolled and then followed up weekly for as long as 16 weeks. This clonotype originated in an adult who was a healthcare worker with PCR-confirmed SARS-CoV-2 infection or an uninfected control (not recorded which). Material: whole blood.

The bases read TGCGCCAGCAGTGAGGGCAGGGGAGGCGAGCAGTACTTC. It translates as CASSEGRGGEQYF. The rearrangement joined TRBV10-1 to TRBJ2-7; the D gene could be TRBD1 or TRBD2, each one agreeing over 6 bases. The CDR3, cysteine through phenylalanine, is 13 amino acids long. Left in the record is the CDR3 DNA by itself, 39 bases read in frame from the first base. The junction shows trimming of 2 bases on V and 6 bases on J, plus 11 bases between the germline ends. CDR1 and CDR2 are drawn from the germline V gene (reference sequence): WNHNN, SYGVQD.